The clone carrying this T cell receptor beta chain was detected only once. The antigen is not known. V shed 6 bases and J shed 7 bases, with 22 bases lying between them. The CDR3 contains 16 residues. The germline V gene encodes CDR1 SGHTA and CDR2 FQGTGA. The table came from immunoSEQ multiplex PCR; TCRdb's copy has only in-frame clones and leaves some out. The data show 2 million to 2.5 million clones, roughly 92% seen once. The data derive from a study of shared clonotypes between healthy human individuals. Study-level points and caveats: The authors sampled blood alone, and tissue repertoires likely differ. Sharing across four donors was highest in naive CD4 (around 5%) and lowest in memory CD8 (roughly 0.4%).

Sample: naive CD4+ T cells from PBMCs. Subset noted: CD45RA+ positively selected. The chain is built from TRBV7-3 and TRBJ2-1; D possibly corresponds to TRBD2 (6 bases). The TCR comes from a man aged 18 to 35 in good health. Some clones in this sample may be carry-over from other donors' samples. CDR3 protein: CASSPTRGISKNEQFF. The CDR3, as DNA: TGTGCCAGCAGTCCCACCCGGGGGATTTCGAAAAATGAGCAGTTCTTC.